The present T cell receptor (beta chain) was sequenced within a study of human T cells and chemical hapten exposure. Germline V gene data show CDR1 as SGHVS and CDR2 as FNYEAQ. This CDR3 spans 17 amino acids. V was pared by 2 bases and J by 0 bases, with 14 bases between. Stated time point: patch test 1, 2 weeks after DPC sensitization. Treatment reported: therapeutic diphenylcyclopropenone sensitization with weekly scalp DPC. Study findings and constraints: Healthy people's immune response may differ from that of the donors, who had alopecia.

The sample holds many counts of this clonotype. The antigen is unknown. TCRdb analysed the RACE reads with MiXCR anew, one entry per CDR3 protein. The table lists about 380,000 distinct CDR3 sequences, 4.8% of them singletons. Specimen: whole blood, collected in connection with sensitization to the hapten diphenylcyclopropenone (DPC). The chain employs TRBV7-6 and TRBJ1-5; possible D gene TRBD1, 6 bases. This receptor was obtained from a woman in her forties or fifties with alopecia areata. Some clones in this sample may be carry-over from other donors' samples. CDR3 nucleotides: TGTGCCAGCAGCTTACGTGGGGGGCTCTATAGCAATCAGCCCCAGCATTTT. Encoded protein: CASSLRGGLYSNQPQHF. Based on the CDR3 plus reference TRBV7-6 and TRBJ1-5, the full variable domain is GAGVSQSPRYKVTKRGQDVALRCDPISGHVSLYWYRQALGQGPEFLTYFNYEAQQDKSGLPNDRFSAERPEGSISTLTIQRTEQRDSAMYRCASSLRGGLYSNQPQHFGDGTRLSIL.